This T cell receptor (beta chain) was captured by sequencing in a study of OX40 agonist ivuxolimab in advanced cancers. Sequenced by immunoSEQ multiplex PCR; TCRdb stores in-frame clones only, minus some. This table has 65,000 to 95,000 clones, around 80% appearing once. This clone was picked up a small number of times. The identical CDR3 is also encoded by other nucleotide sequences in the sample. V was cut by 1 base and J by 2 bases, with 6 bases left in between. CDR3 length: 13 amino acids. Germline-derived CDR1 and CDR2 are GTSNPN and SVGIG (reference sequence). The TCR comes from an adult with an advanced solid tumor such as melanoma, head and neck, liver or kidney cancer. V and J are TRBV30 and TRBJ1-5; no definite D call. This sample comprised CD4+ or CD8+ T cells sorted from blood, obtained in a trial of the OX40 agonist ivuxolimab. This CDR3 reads CAWSDSGNQPQHF. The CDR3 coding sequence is TGTGCCTGGAGTGACAGCGGCAATCAGCCCCAGCATTTT.